The sequence of this T cell receptor beta chain was determined in a study of blood T cell repertoires in COVID-19. Study-wide context: Sites across the United States, Italy and Spain contributed samples from acute and convalescent COVID-19. From T cells, B-cell-depleted T cells, or PBMCs came the material, which was cDNA or gDNA.

Original methodology: Estimation of nucleated cell counts relied on the amplification of reference gene primers. Assay used: immunoSEQ multiplex PCR; TCRdb lists only in-frame clones, some missing. D and trimming were read from the DNA, whereas the V and J calls and clone size are those reported in that table. The sample holds about 280,000 clones, roughly 90% seen once. V was cut by 7 bases and J by 0 bases, with 12 bases left in between. The germline V gene encodes CDR1 MDHEN and CDR2 SYDVKM. The CDR3 has 14 residues. The gene calls are TRBV28 and TRBJ1-1; D is ambiguous. The clonotype was recovered from a woman aged 45-65 years who had recovered from COVID-19. What was sequenced was peripheral blood. The CDR3: CASNVRGMNTEAFF. CDR3 bases: TGTGCCAGCAACGTGCGAGGAATGAACACTGAAGCTTTCTTT.